This is a list of T cell receptor beta chains from one sample in a study of vaccination and CD4 T cells after COVID-19. TCRdb analysed the PCR reads with MiXCR anew, one entry per CDR3 protein. The sample has more than 20,000 distinct CDR3 sequences, approximately 30% seen once; the top ten hold approximately 10%. No cognate antigen is known for these TCRs. The sample was CD4+ T cells from blood, cultured in vitro, taken about 7 months after SARS-CoV-2 vaccination. The receptors here all came from a human donor who had recovered from COVID-19. Both conserved end residues are part of each CDR3. The D gene is left open where the match is weak. Clone size is stated in some rows and not others, as once, few, many or a class when expanded.

. | 14 | TRBJ1-2 | TRBV27 | . | CASSTGLGDYGYTF | TGTGCCAGCAGTACGGGGTTAGGGGACTATGGCTACACCTTC
. | 13 | TRBJ2-1 | TRBV7-7 | . | CASSLRWANEQFF | TGTGCTAGCAGCTTAAGATGGGCCAATGAGCAGTTCTTC
. | 14 | TRBJ1-2 | TRBV20-1 | . | CSARPGQRSYGYTF | TGCAGTGCTAGACCCGGACAGAGGTCCTATGGCTACACCTTC
. | 16 | TRBJ2-1 | TRBV5-6 | TRBD2 | CASSPIVAGGDNEQFF | TGTGCCAGCAGCCCCATAGTAGCGGGTGGCGACAATGAGCAGTTCTTC
. | 16 | TRBJ1-1 | TRBV2 | . | CASRKAPQTVDTEAFF | TGTGCCAGCCGTAAAGCCCCCCAGACGGTGGACACTGAAGCTTTCTTT
. | 14 | TRBJ1-3 | TRBV7-2 | . | CASSLGGAIDTIYF | TGTGCCAGCAGCTTAGGGGGGGCTATCGACACCATATATTTT
few | 14 | TRBJ2-5 | TRBV6-1 | . | CASRADWQQETQYF | TGTGCCAGCAGGGCCGACTGGCAGCAAGAGACCCAGTACTTC
. | 15 | TRBJ2-7 | TRBV27 | TRBD2 | CASSPLAGVSYEQYF | TGTGCCAGCAGTCCGCTAGCGGGGGTGTCCTACGAGCAGTACTTC
. | 13 | TRBJ2-7 | TRBV2 | TRBD1 | CASGRDRSYEQYF | TGTGCCAGCGGCAGGGACAGATCCTACGAGCAGTACTTC
medium-sized | 14 | TRBJ2-3 | TRBV20-1 | TRBD2 | CSARLAGGPGTQYF | TGCAGTGCTAGACTAGCGGGGGGGCCGGGTACGCAGTATTTT
few | 18 | TRBJ2-7 | TRBV21-1 | . | CASSTNLGRLKHTYEQYF | TGTGCCAGCAGCACTAACCTAGGACGGCTTAAACACACCTACGAGCAGTACTTC
medium-sized | 12 | TRBJ2-7 | TRBV20-1 | TRBD1 | CSYDRDNHEQYF | TGCAGCTACGACAGGGATAACCACGAGCAGTACTTC
medium-sized | 17 | TRBJ2-7 | TRBV27 | . | CASSLGPDPGSGYEQYF | TGTGCCAGCAGTTTAGGCCCTGACCCAGGATCCGGCTACGAGCAGTACTTC
few | 14 | TRBJ2-5 | TRBV7-9 | . | CASSLDARLETQYF | TGTGCCAGCAGCTTAGATGCCCGGTTGGAGACCCAGTACTTC
few | 15 | TRBJ1-5 | TRBV5-8 | . | CASSLGGRYNQPQHF | TGTGCCAGCAGCTTGGGGGGACGGTACAATCAGCCCCAGCATTTT
few | 16 | TRBJ2-1 | TRBV7-2 | TRBD2 | CASSPSGTSSYNEQFF | TGTGCCAGCAGCCCCTCAGGGACTAGCAGCTACAATGAGCAGTTCTTC
. | 13 | TRBJ2-3 | TRBV12-3/TRBV12-4 | . | CASSWLRTDTQYF | TGTGCCAGCAGTTGGCTCAGGACAGATACGCAGTATTTT
few | 13 | TRBJ2-5 | TRBV20-1 | . | CSADGDLQETQYF | TGCAGTGCTGACGGGGACTTGCAAGAGACCCAGTACTTC
. | 15 | TRBJ2-7 | TRBV18 | . | CASSPKDNYNYEQYF | TGTGCCAGCTCACCCAAGGACAACTACAACTACGAGCAGTACTTC
. | 14 | TRBJ1-2 | TRBV6-5 | . | CASSYTASNYGYTF | TGTGCCAGCAGTTACACAGCTTCTAACTATGGCTACACCTTC
. | 14 | TRBJ2-3 | TRBV20-1 | . | CSAGKGSYTDTQYF | TGCAGTGCTGGGAAAGGGTCGTACACAGATACGCAGTATTTT
. | 11 | TRBJ2-7 | TRBV20-1 | . | CSASIDYGQYF | TGCAGTGCTAGCATCGATTACGGGCAGTACTTC
. | 13 | TRBJ1-5 | TRBV20-1 | . | CSAINQGRQPQHF | TGCAGTGCTATAAATCAGGGTCGTCAGCCCCAGCATTTT
few | 14 | TRBJ1-1 | TRBV7-9 | TRBD1 | CASSPNRGLGEAFF | TGTGCCAGCAGCCCCAACAGGGGGCTGGGTGAAGCTTTCTTT
many | 15 | TRBJ2-3 | TRBV20-1 | . | CSARGGGVGTDTQYF | TGCAGTGCTAGGGGAGGAGGGGTGGGGACAGATACGCAGTATTTT
few | 12 | TRBJ2-1 | TRBV28 | . | CASSFHSNEQFF | TGTGCCAGCAGTTTTCATTCCAATGAGCAGTTCTTC